What follows are 17 T cell receptor beta chains derived from one specimen sequenced in a study of blood T cell repertoires in COVID-19. Data came from immunoSEQ multiplex PCR; TCRdb stores just in-frame clones and leaves some out. The profile shows about 190,000 clones, around 86% of them singletons. The source material was peripheral blood. The origin of the receptors is a man aged 35 to 55 with acute or convalescent COVID-19.

The rearrangement links TRBV7-6 to TRBJ2-7; TRBD1 agrees at 7 bases. The V gene's germline CDR1 is SGHVS and CDR2 FNYEAQ. This CDR3 is built from 13 residues. J gave up 2 bases and V 7 bases, and 5 bases lay outside the gene matches. The CDR3 DNA reads TGTGCCAGCATCCCGGACAGGACCTACGAGCAGTACTTC. This sequence encodes CASIPDRTYEQYF. Combining the CDR3 with reference TRBV7-6 and TRBJ2-7 gives the whole variable domain GAGVSQSPRYKVTKRGQDVALRCDPISGHVSLYWYRQALGQGPEFLTYFNYEAQQDKSGLPNDRFSAERPEGSISTLTIQRTEQRDSAMYRCASIPDRTYEQYFGPGTRLTVT.

This clone was seen once. The rearrangement uses TRBV5-6 and TRBJ1-5; D perhaps matches TRBD1 (5 bases). V was cut by 0 bases and J by 5 bases, with 15 bases left in between. Per germline, CDR1 SGHDT and CDR2 YYEEEE. The CDR3 covers 16 residues. This CDR3 reads CASSLGGTRTYQPQHF. CDR3 in DNA: TGTGCCAGCAGCTTGGGCGGGACCCGAACCTATCAGCCCCAGCATTTT. The whole variable domain, filled in from reference TRBV5-6 and TRBJ1-5, reads DAGVTQSPTHLIKTRGQQVTLRCSPKSGHDTVSWYQQALGQGPQFIFQYYEEEERQRGNFPDRFSGHQFPNYSSELNVNALLLGDSALYLCASSLGGTRTYQPQHFGDGTRLSIL.

This chain joins TRBV9 and TRBJ1-1; maybe TRBD1 (6 bases). The CDR3 is 14 residues long. Germline lookup yields CDR1 SGDLS and CDR2 YYNGEE. V was cut by 4 bases and J by 1 base, with 11 bases left in between. CDR3 loop: CASSPGQTNTEAFF. The CDR3, as DNA: TGTGCCAGCAGCCCCGGACAGACGAACACTGAAGCTTTCTTT.

The chain links TRBV19 to TRBJ1-1; 8 nucleotides match TRBD1. Trimming took 4 bases from V and 1 from J; bases not matched to a gene: 5. This CDR3 contains 15 residues. Germline-derived CDR1 and CDR2 are LNHDA and SQIVND (reference sequence). CDR3 bases: TGTGCCAGTAGTAGAAGACAGGGGAGGAACACTGAAGCTTTCTTT. Translating gives CASSRRQGRNTEAFF.

V gene TRBV5-4 combines with J gene TRBJ2-2, with 10 bases aligning to TRBD1. The J segment lost 3 bases and the V segment lost 3 bases, leaving 2 bases of the junction unmatched. Germline lookup yields CDR1 SGHNT and CDR2 YYREEE (reference sequence). This CDR3 region has 15 residues. This CDR3 is CASSWDRGYTGELFF. CDR3 DNA sequence: TGTGCCAGCAGCTGGGACAGGGGTTACACCGGGGAGCTGTTTTTT.

As concerns this clone: At one of its ends the junction is not consistent with the germline gene, which may arise from a read error. The chain recombines TRBV7-2 with TRBJ2-4, with 14 positions matching TRBD2. The CDR3 is 14 residues long. Per the germline V gene, CDR1 is SGHTA and CDR2 is FQGNSA. The CDR3 spells CASSFKTSGGAREF. The CDR3 nucleotides are TGTGCCAGCAGCTTCAAGACTAGCGGGGGGGCTCGCGAGTTC.

The chain combines TRBV7-3 with TRBJ2-1, with TRBD2 matching over 9 bases. Germline CDR1 is SGHTA and CDR2 is FQGTGA. This CDR3 comprises 16 residues. Unmatched junction bases numbered 12, after V lost 8 bases and J lost 4 bases. CDR3 region: CASHHFSGGQYNEQFF. CDR3 coding DNA: TGTGCCAGCCATCATTTTAGCGGGGGCCAATACAATGAGCAGTTCTTC.

The rearrangement uses TRBV7-2 and TRBJ2-3, with 8 bases matching TRBD1. The length of the CDR3 is 15 residues. The ends lost 6 bases at V and 4 bases at J; junction bases unmatched: 9. Germline CDR1 SGHTA, CDR2 FQGNSA. The DNA for the CDR3 is TGTGCCAGCAGTTCACACAGGGGGGCGGCAGATACGCAGTATTTT. Its protein is CASSSHRGAADTQYF.

The V and J genes are TRBV19 and TRBJ2-1; 7 bases fit TRBD2. V shed 7 bases, J shed 10 bases, and the junction held 16 bases outside the gene matches. Germline assignment: CDR1 LNHDA and CDR2 SQIVND (reference sequence). The length of the CDR3 is 15 residues. The CDR3 here is CASTRAGLLSVEQFF. CDR3 in DNA: TGTGCCAGTACCCGAGCGGGACTACTTTCCGTGGAGCAGTTCTTC.

The chain uses TRBV18 and TRBJ1-4; D remains unclear. The germline V and J ends were trimmed by 2 bases and 4 bases, with 8 bases remaining between them. CDR3 length equals 14 residues. Germline V gene lookup returns CDR1 KGHSH and CDR2 LQKENI. Here the CDR3 DNA reads TGTGCCAGCTCACCAGGGCTCGGTAATGAAAAACTGTTTTTT. It specifies CASSPGLGNEKLFF.

V gene TRBV12-3 or TRBV12-4 combines with J gene TRBJ2-3; D possibly corresponds to TRBD2 (5 bases). This CDR3 spans 11 amino acids. Trimming pared 6 bases from V and 5 bases from J, leaving 6 bases between. The CDR3 DNA reads as TGTGCCAGCAGGAGGGAAGATACGCAGTATTTT. Encoded protein: CASRREDTQYF.

The chain uses TRBV11-2 and TRBJ1-4; 8 bases are shared with TRBD1. Germline trimming cut 4 bases from V and 8 bases from J; bases unmatched to any gene: 6. The CDR3 spans 14 residues. CDR1 is SGHAT, CDR2 FQNNGV, per germline. For the CDR3, the DNA is TGTGCCAGCAGCTCGGGACAGGTTTACGAAAAACTGTTTTTT. It is translated as CASSSGQVYEKLFF. Together with reference TRBV11-2 and TRBJ1-4, the CDR3 gives the full variable domain: EAGVAQSPRYKIIEKRQSVAFWCNPISGHATLYWYQQILGQGPKLLIQFQNNGVVDDSQLPKDRFSAERLKGVDSTLKIQPAKLEDSAVYLCASSSGQVYEKLFFGSGTQLSVL.

This clone has just a few counts. As DNA, the CDR3 is TGTGCCAGTAGTAAGCCAGGGGCCCCCAACGAGCAGTACTTC. Its protein product is CASSKPGAPNEQYF. V usage is TRBV19 and J usage is TRBJ2-7; TRBD1 might be the D (6 bases). The CDR3 runs 14 residues. Germline CDR1 is LNHDA and CDR2 is SQIVND (reference sequence). The V end lost 4 bases, the J end lost 5 bases, and 15 bases lay between the germline ends.

This clone has only one observation. V is TRBV27 and J is TRBJ2-3, with a weak D call TRBD1 (6 bases). The CDR3 is 16 amino acids. Germline CDR1 MNHEY, CDR2 SMNVEV (reference sequence). V gave up 0 bases and J gave up 4 bases, with 14 bases separating them. The CDR3 loop is CASSLSQGPPADTQYF. The CDR3 DNA follows: TGTGCCAGCAGTTTATCACAGGGCCCCCCAGCAGATACGCAGTATTTT.

This clone was seen just once. The V gene is TRBV19, the J gene TRBJ1-1; D possibly corresponds to TRBD1 (6 bases). The CDR3 spans 13 residues. The V end was cut by 4 bases, the J end by 4 bases, with 10 bases between. Germline-derived CDR1 and CDR2 are LNHDA and SQIVND (reference sequence). Here the CDR3 reads CASSTQGGTEAFF. Written as DNA, the CDR3 is TGTGCCAGTAGTACACAGGGTGGCACTGAAGCTTTCTTT.

The gene calls are TRBV4-1 and TRBJ2-7; 10 positions match TRBD1. V was clipped by 3 bases and J by 4 bases; unmatched bases: 15. The germline V gene encodes CDR1 MGHRA and CDR2 YSYEKL. This CDR3 comprises 18 residues. CDR3 in DNA: TGCGCCAGCAGCCACCCAATCAATTACGGGACAGGGGTTTACGAGCAGTACTTC. It translates to CASSHPINYGTGVYEQYF.

A few counts support this clone. The V and J genes are TRBV5-1 and TRBJ1-6, with D unclear. The CDR3 runs to 15 residues. The V end was cut by 6 bases, the J end by 10 bases, with 20 bases between. The germline gives CDR1 SGHRS, CDR2 YFSETQ. This CDR3 is CASTSGSWEQSPLHF. In DNA, the CDR3 is TGCGCCAGCACCTCGGGCAGTTGGGAGCAATCACCCCTCCACTTT.